The entry below describes one TCR beta chain. The antigen remains undetermined. The entry originates in a study of graft-versus-host responses after intestinal transplantation. Regarding the study as a whole: Among recipient marrow samples, GvH clones were found; some appeared first in ileum or blood.

There are 14 residues in the CDR3. V lost 7 bases to trimming and J lost 3 bases, with 14 bases between them. From germline, CDR1 is MGHDK and CDR2 SYGVNS. Sequencing was performed with immunoSEQ multiplex PCR; in TCRdb, only in-frame clones are kept and a portion is missing. The table includes roughly 46,000 clones, approximately 95% detected once. The receptor's source is a human patient who received an intestinal transplant, so some T cells may come from the graft donor. The rearrangement links TRBV25-1 to TRBJ2-3; D not certain. Sequencing used PBMCs, obtained 786 days after a first intestinal transplant, on the day of a second. Here the CDR3 reads CASTGWGRTDTQYF. For the CDR3, the DNA is TGTGCCAGCACGGGTTGGGGAAGGACAGATACGCAGTATTTT.